This T cell receptor (beta chain) was captured by sequencing in a study of T cells after yellow fever vaccination. Study-level information: Fractions of low cell number were prepared using SMART-Seq v4 Ultra Low Input.

Universal primer sites and UMIs were introduced during 5'RACE template-switching synthesis of TCR cDNA. TCRdb analysed the 5' RACE reads with MiXCR anew, one entry per CDR3 protein. The sample shows a few hundred thousand distinct CDR3 sequences, over 10% of them seen only once. The germline gives CDR1 DFQATT, CDR2 SNEGSKA (reference sequence). V lost 5 bases and J lost 6; bases outside the gene matches: 10. The CDR3 has 13 residues. General study points: The booster response re-showed most primary clones: over 95% CD4, roughly 91% CD8. The CD4 compartment and the CD8 compartment contained a small share of clonotypes in common.

A remark on this clonotype: Its antigen is unknown.

The specimen comprised CD4+ T cells sorted from PBMCs, sampled 45 days after the yellow fever booster vaccination. This rearrangement joins TRBV20-1 to TRBJ2-7; 7 nucleotides agree with TRBD2. The TCR sequence derives from a man under 40 who received the YFV17D yellow fever vaccine. In DNA, the CDR3 is TGCAGTGCTGGGATCGGAGCGGGAAGCGAGCAGTACTTC. This gives the protein CSAGIGAGSEQYF.